This TCR beta chain was captured by sequencing in a study of blood T cell repertoires in COVID-19. Across the study: Spain, Italy and the United States supplied samples that represented acute and convalescent COVID-19.

This CDR3 is 16 amino acids long. Trimming shortened V by 3 bases and J by 5 bases, and 18 bases separated the two germline ends. Germline CDR1 SEHNR, CDR2 FQNEAQ (reference sequence). Original processing methods: For nucleated cells, counts were estimated from reference gene primer amplification. The repertoire was sequenced with immunoSEQ multiplex PCR; TCRdb's copy has only in-frame clones and lacks some. V, J and clone size are those of that table, while D and trimming were read from the DNA. The data contain about 180,000 clones, 75% to 90% of them singletons. The sequence was obtained from a woman in her forties with acute COVID-19. The chain recombines TRBV7-9 with TRBJ2-3; D uncertain. The sequencing sample was made of PBMCs or T cells enriched from blood (not recorded which). The CDR3 here is CASSFQIGAEVDTQYF. CDR3 in DNA: TGTGCCAGCAGCTTCCAGATAGGAGCTGAAGTAGATACGCAGTATTTT.